This T cell receptor beta chain was documented in a study of identical twins. Study-wide points: Beta out-of-frame sequences showed weaker excess sharing between twins. Monozygotic twin pairs showed more out-of-frame TCR alpha sharing than models estimated. The same donors were not followed; conclusions instead depended on cross-sectional statistical analysis.

This CDR3 has 14 amino acids. Germline V gives CDR1 PRHDT, CDR2 FYEKMQ (reference sequence). Deletions cut 2 bases from V and 0 bases from J, with 8 bases between. This clonotype was counted many times. Its target is unknown. One entry per CDR3 protein, called by TCRdb with MiXCR from the 5' RACE reads. This table holds some 240,000 distinct CDR3 sequences, roughly a tenth found once. The chain uses TRBV13 and TRBJ2-7, with D unresolved. This clonotype was sampled from a middle-aged man in good health. What was sequenced was memory T cells sorted from blood. The CDR3 is CASSLSSSSYEQYF. The CDR3 DNA reads as TGTGCCAGCAGCTTATCGTCGAGCTCCTACGAGCAGTACTTC.